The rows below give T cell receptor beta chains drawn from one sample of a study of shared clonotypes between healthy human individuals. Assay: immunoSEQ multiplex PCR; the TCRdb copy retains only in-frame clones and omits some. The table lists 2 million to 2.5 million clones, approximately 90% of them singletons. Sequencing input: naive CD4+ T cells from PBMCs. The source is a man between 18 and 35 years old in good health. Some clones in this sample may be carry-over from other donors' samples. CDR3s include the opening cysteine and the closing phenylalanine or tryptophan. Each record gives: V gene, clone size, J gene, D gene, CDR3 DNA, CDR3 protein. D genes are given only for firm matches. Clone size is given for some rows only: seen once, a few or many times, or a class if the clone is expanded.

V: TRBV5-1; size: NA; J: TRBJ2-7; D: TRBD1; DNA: TGTGCCAGCAGCCTCGACAGGGCCGAGCAGTACTTC; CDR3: CASSLDRAEQYF
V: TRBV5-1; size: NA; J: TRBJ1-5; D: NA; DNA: TGCGCCAGCAGCTTGTCAACAGAGCAGCCCCAGCATTTT; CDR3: CASSLSTEQPQHF
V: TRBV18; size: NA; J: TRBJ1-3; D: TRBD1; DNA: TGTGCCAGCTCACCCATCCGGACAGGGGGAGCTGGAAACACCATATATTTT; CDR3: CASSPIRTGGAGNTIYF
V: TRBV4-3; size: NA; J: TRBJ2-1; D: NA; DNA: TGCGCCAGCAGCCAAGATTGGCGGCCCACTACCTACAATGAGCAGTTCTTC; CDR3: CASSQDWRPTTYNEQFF
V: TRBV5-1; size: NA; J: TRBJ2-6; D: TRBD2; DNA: TGCGCCAGCACCTCCGGGACTAGCGGGAGGCCAAGAAGTTTCCAGGCCAACGTCCTGACTTTC; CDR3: CASTSGTSGRPRSFQANVLTF
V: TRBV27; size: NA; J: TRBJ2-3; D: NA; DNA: TGTGCCAGCAGTTTCGAGGGCAGCCGGGGCACAGATACGCAGTATTTT; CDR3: CASSFEGSRGTDTQYF
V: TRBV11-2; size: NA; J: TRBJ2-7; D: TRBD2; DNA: TGTGCCAGCAGCCGCAGGACTAGCGACACCTACGAGCAGTACTTC; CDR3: CASSRRTSDTYEQYF
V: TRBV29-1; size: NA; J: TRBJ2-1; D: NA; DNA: TGCAGCGTGGGGCTTAGCGGCAGCTCCTACAATGAGCAGTTCTTC; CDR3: CSVGLSGSSYNEQFF
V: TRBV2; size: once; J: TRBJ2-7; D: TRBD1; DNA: TGTGCCAGCAGTGAGGGGTGGAAGACAGGGTCCTACGAGCAGTACTTC; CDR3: CASSEGWKTGSYEQYF
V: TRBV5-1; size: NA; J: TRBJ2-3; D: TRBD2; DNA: TGCGCCAGCAGCCTGCCGTCACTAGCGGGAAATGCAGATACGCAGTATTTT; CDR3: CASSLPSLAGNADTQYF
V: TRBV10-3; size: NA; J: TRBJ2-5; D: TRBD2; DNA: TGTGCCATCAGTGATATAGGCCTGGGGGGGTTCGAGACCCAGTACTTC; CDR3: CAISDIGLGGFETQYF
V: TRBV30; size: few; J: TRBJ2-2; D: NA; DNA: TGTGCCTGGAGTGTACGGGACACCGGGGAGCTGTTTTTT; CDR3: CAWSVRDTGELFF
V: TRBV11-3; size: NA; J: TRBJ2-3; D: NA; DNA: TGTGCCAGCAGCTTAGGCAGGGAGTTCACAGATACGCAGTATTTT; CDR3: CASSLGREFTDTQYF
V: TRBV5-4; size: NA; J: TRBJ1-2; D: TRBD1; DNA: TGTGCCAGCAACCCCCGTTCGATGAGGGGGCCAGAGGGCTACACCTTC; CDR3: CASNPRSMRGPEGYTF
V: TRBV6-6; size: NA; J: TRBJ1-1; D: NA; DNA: TGTGCCAGCAGTACGAACACTGAAGCTTTCTTT; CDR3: CASSTNTEAFF
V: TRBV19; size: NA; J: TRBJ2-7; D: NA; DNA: TGTGCCAGTAGTAAAGGCGACAGCCCTACCTACGAGCAGTACTTC; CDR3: CASSKGDSPTYEQYF
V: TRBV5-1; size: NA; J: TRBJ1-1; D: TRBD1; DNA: TGCGCCAGCAGCTCGGGACAGGGGGCGGGAGAAGCTTTCTTT; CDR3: CASSSGQGAGEAFF
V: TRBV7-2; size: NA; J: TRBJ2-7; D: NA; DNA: TGTGCCAGCAACCATCCCCAAGGCGAGCAGTACTTC; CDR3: CASNHPQGEQYF
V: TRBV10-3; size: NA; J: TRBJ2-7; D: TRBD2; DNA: TGTGCCATCAGTTTACTAGCGGGAGGTTCTTACGAGCAGTACTTC; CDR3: CAISLLAGGSYEQYF
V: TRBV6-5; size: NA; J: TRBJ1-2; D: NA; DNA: TGTGCCAGCAGTTACTCCAGGGCTCGTGGCTACACCTTC; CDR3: CASSYSRARGYTF
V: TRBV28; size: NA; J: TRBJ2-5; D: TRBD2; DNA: TGTGCCAGCAGGGGACTAGCGGCACAAGAGACCCAGTACTTC; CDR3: CASRGLAAQETQYF
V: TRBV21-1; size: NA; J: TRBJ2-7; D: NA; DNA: TGTGCCAGCATCCCGACCGATCTCTACGAGCAGTACTTC; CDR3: CASIPTDLYEQYF
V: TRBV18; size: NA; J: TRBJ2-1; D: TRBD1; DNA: TGTGCCAGCTCACTTACCAACAGGGGCAATGAGCAGTTCTTC; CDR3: CASSLTNRGNEQFF
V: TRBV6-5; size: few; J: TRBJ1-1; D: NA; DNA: TGTGCCAGCAGTTACGCCTCGAACACTGAAGCTTTCTTT; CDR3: CASSYASNTEAFF
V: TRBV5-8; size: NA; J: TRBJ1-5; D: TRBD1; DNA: TGTGCCAGCAGCTTTCCCGGGACAGATCAGCCCCAGCATTTT; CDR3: CASSFPGTDQPQHF
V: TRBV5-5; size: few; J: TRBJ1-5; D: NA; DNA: TGTGCCAGCAGTCGGGACACCGGACAGCCCCAGCATTTT; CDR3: CASSRDTGQPQHF
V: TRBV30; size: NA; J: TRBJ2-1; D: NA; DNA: TGTGCCTGGATGGAGGACTCCGAATCCTACAATGAGCAGTTCTTC; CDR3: CAWMEDSESYNEQFF
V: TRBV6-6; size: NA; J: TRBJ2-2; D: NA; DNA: TGTGCCAGCAGTTTATGGCGGTCGAACACCGGGGAGCTGTTTTTT; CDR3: CASSLWRSNTGELFF
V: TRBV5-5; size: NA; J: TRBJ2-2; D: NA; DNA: TGTGCCAGCAGCCCCCGGACAGGAGGGATCGGGGAGCTGTTTTTT; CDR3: CASSPRTGGIGELFF